Below, one T cell receptor (beta chain) is given with its context. What it binds is not known. As for time point: week 11, during vaccination. Vaccine doses each comprised 300 ug of mutant IDH1 20-mer peptide, with topical imiquimod. Astrocytomas found in donors were new, WHO grade 3 or 4, IDH1-mutant and ATRX-lost. This record belongs to a study of a mutant IDH1 vaccine in newly diagnosed glioma. Study as a whole: Patients received eight vaccinations in weeks 1, 3, 5, 7, 11, 15, 19, 23. Vaccination started 4-6 weeks after radiotherapy alone, or with temozolomide cycles.

Repertoires were generated with immunoSEQ multiplex PCR, while TCRdb's copy carries only in-frame clones and drops some. Seen here are about 40,000 clones, 84% observed once, and the top ten hold over 2%. The germline V gene encodes CDR1 SGHRS and CDR2 YFSETQ. The CDR3 has 16 amino acids. The V end was cut by 5 bases, the J end by 3 bases, with 19 bases between. This chain links TRBV5-1 with TRBJ2-3; a possible D gene is TRBD2 (6 bases). The sample in question was PBMCs, obtained from a glioma patient whose treatment included an IDH1 peptide vaccine. The sequence was collected from a man aged 40-49 years with glioma. CDR3 amino acids: CASSKPGSAGTDTQYF. The DNA for the CDR3 is TGCGCCAGCAGTAAGCCCGGGAGCGCGGGGACAGATACGCAGTATTTT.